What follows are 22 T cell receptor beta chains derived from one specimen sequenced in a study of blood T cells in healthy people across ages. Using a J-beta primer mix together with a sample-barcoded 5' primer, a second PCR was run for roughly 6 to 12 cycles. One entry per CDR3 protein, called by TCRdb with MiXCR from the 5' RACE reads. The repertoire holds about 1.4 million distinct CDR3 sequences, with approximately 59% as singletons. Specimen: blood. The receptors shown here come from a man aged 18 to 30 in good health.

The rearrangement links TRBV6-5 to TRBJ2-4, with D perhaps TRBD1 (6 bases). The CDR3 extends over 14 amino acids. The germline V gene has CDR1 MNHEY and CDR2 SVGAGI. The V end was cut by 5 bases, the J end by 8 bases, with 16 bases between. The CDR3 region has the DNA TGTGCCAGCAGTAAGGGACAATTGGAGGACATTCAGTACTTC. Translated: CASSKGQLEDIQYF.

The CDR3 loop reads CASSEEGLGTRKETQYF. CDR3 bases: TGTGCCAGCAGTGAAGAAGGCCTTGGGACCAGAAAGGAGACCCAGTACTTC. The chain uses TRBV25-1 and TRBJ2-5; TRBD1 or TRBD2 may be the D gene (5 bases each). This CDR3 has 17 residues. V lost 2 bases, J lost 5 bases, and 21 bases lay in between. Germline V gene lookup returns CDR1 MGHDK and CDR2 SYGVNS.

This clonotype was seen only a few times. This chain joins TRBV4-2 and TRBJ1-2, with D possibly being TRBD1 (6 bases). The CDR3 runs 15 residues. Germline V gives CDR1 LGHNA, CDR2 YNFKEQ. V gave up 3 bases and J gave up 2 bases, with 13 bases separating them. The CDR3 nucleotides are TGTGCCAGCAGCCAGCAAACCAGGGGAAACTATGGCTACACCTTC. Protein product: CASSQQTRGNYGYTF.

This clonotype turned up a few times. The chain carries TRBV6-5 and TRBJ2-5, with D possibly being TRBD1 (6 bases). The J call may be mistaken, given a closer DNA end match to TRBJ2-7. Looked up from germline, CDR1 is MNHEY and CDR2 is SVGAGI. This CDR3 has 13 residues. Written as DNA, the CDR3 is TGTGCCAGCAGATACCAAACAGGGAACGAGCAGTACTTC. Amino acids: CASRYQTGNEQYF.

The chain links TRBV5-1 to TRBJ2-1; TRBD2 matches 9 bases. The germline gives CDR1 SGHRS, CDR2 YFSETQ. The CDR3 is 15 residues long. The J segment lost 6 bases and the V segment lost 2 bases, leaving 6 bases of the junction unmatched. In nucleotides, the CDR3 is TGCGCCAGCAGCTTACTAGCGGGCCGAGGCAATGAGCAGTTCTTC. Translation: CASSLLAGRGNEQFF.

The genes are TRBV29-1 and TRBJ2-3; D possibly corresponds to TRBD2 (5 bases). Germline V CDR1 and CDR2: SQVTM, ANQGSEA. V gave up 5 bases and J gave up 2 bases, with 11 bases separating them. The CDR3 is 13 amino acids. As DNA, the CDR3 is TGCAGCGTTTGGGAGAGTAACACAGATACGCAGTATTTT. Translation gives CSVWESNTDTQYF.

The chain has TRBV4-1 and TRBJ2-7; perhaps TRBD1 as D (5 bases). Trimming took 1 base from V and 1 from J, leaving 17 bases between them. In germline, CDR1 is MGHRA, CDR2 YSYEKL. This CDR3 region has 17 residues. The CDR3 DNA reads as TGCGCCAGCAGCCAAGCGCATCGAATACAGGATTCCTACGAGCAGTACTTC. This codes for CASSQAHRIQDSYEQYF.

This clonotype was counted a few times. V and J are TRBV29-1 and TRBJ1-1; D is unresolved. The germline V and J ends were trimmed by 4 bases and 3 bases, with 15 bases remaining between them. CDR3 length: 14 amino acids. Germline V gives CDR1 SQVTM, CDR2 ANQGSEA. The CDR3 is CSVVKTGPHTEAFF. CDR3 nucleotide sequence: TGCAGCGTTGTAAAAACCGGACCGCACACTGAAGCTTTCTTT.

This clonotype was seen a few times. The chain employs TRBV29-1 and TRBJ2-1; 7 nucleotides align to TRBD1. CDR1 and CDR2 from the germline V gene are SQVTM and ANQGSEA. The CDR3 sequence is 13 residues long. J gave up 6 bases and V 6 bases, and 8 bases lay outside the gene matches. CDR3 protein: CSVSRDRFNEQFF. The CDR3 bases are TGCAGCGTCTCCCGGGACAGATTCAATGAGCAGTTCTTC.

The gene calls are TRBV3-1 and TRBJ2-3; tentatively, D is TRBD2 (5 bases). From germline, CDR1 is LGHDT and CDR2 YNNKEL (reference sequence). Between the trimmed V and J ends, which lost 0 bases and 2 bases, there was a span of 9 bases. CDR3 length equals 15 residues. Written as DNA, the CDR3 is TGTGCCAGCAGCCAAGATCGACTACCCACAGATACGCAGTATTTT. Translated: CASSQDRLPTDTQYF.

The chain is built from TRBV6-6 and TRBJ1-1; possible D gene TRBD1, 5 bases. Trimming left V 4 bases short and J 1 base short, with 16 bases between. This CDR3 has 16 residues. Germline V gives CDR1 MNHNY, CDR2 SVGAGI (reference sequence). The CDR3, as DNA: TGTGCCAGCAGTTTGGGTATGGGACGGGGGAACACTGAAGCTTTCTTT. It translates to CASSLGMGRGNTEAFF.

This chain connects TRBV7-2 to TRBJ1-2, with 10 bases fitting TRBD1. After removal of 1 base from V and 12 bases from J, the junction contained 5 bases not matched to a gene. The CDR3 is 13 residues long. Per germline, CDR1 SGHTA and CDR2 FQGNSA. The CDR3 DNA follows: TGTGCCAGCAGCTTAGTGCCGGGACAGGGGAACACCTTC. Its protein product is CASSLVPGQGNTF.

This clonotype is a singleton in its sample. This rearrangement joins TRBV4-1 to TRBJ2-1, with 9 bases aligning to TRBD2. The junction had 2 bases not matched to a gene; V was cut back by 3 bases and J by 2 bases. The CDR3 is made up of 15 amino acids. Germline CDR1 reads MGHRA; CDR2 reads YSYEKL. CDR3 in amino acids: CASSQSGGPYNEQFF. DNA for the CDR3: TGCGCCAGCAGCCAGAGCGGGGGGCCCTACAATGAGCAGTTCTTC.

V usage is TRBV10-2 and J usage is TRBJ2-1; 9 bases align to TRBD2. The trim removed 6 bases at V and 6 bases at J, leaving 9 bases unmatched. CDR1 is WSHSY, CDR2 SAAADI, per germline. This CDR3 is built from 15 residues. CDR3 sequence reads: CASRGLAGKGNEQFF. Written as DNA, the CDR3 is TGCGCCAGCAGGGGCCTAGCGGGGAAGGGCAATGAGCAGTTCTTC.

The chain links TRBV5-5 to TRBJ1-2, with TRBD1 as a possible D gene (5 bases). The germline V gene encodes CDR1 SGHKS and CDR2 YYEKEE (reference sequence). The length of the CDR3 is 17 residues. V lost 6 bases to trimming and J lost 1 base, with 22 bases between them. The CDR3 DNA is TGTGCCAGCACCCGGTCCCCAGGGAGCTCTATTAACTATGGCTACACCTTC. Protein product: CASTRSPGSSINYGYTF. The full variable domain, with the rest looked up from reference TRBV5-5 and TRBJ1-2, is DAGVTQSPTHLIKTRGQQVTLRCSPISGHKSVSWYQQVLGQGPQFIFQYYEKEERGRGNFPDRFSARQFPNYSSELNVNALLLGDSALYLCASTRSPGSSINYGYTFGSGTRLTVV.

The genes are TRBV7-8 and TRBJ2-5; D not resolved. Germline lookup yields CDR1 SGHVS and CDR2 FQNEAQ. V was pared by 3 bases and J by 5 bases, with 19 bases between. This CDR3 is built from 16 residues. CDR3 coding DNA: TGTGCCAGCAGCTTCCCACCAACGAGTAGAGAGGAGACCCAGTACTTC. It is translated as CASSFPPTSREETQYF.

The chain links TRBV20-1 to TRBJ1-2; D not certain. There are 14 residues in the CDR3. Germline lookup yields CDR1 DFQATT and CDR2 SNEGSKA (reference sequence). V was shortened by 5 bases and J by 8 bases, with 21 bases between the two germline ends. Here the CDR3 DNA reads TGCAGTGCTTACCTCGGGCCCCGGGGTGAGGGCTACACCTTC. Residues: CSAYLGPRGEGYTF.

The chain carries TRBV29-1 and TRBJ2-3; 11 nucleotides agree with TRBD2. V lost 8 bases, J lost 1 base, and 5 bases stayed unmatched. The CDR3 runs 14 residues. The germline CDR1 and CDR2 sequences are SQVTM and ANQGSEA. DNA for the CDR3: TGCAGCTCTAGCGGGGGGTCCCGCACAGATACGCAGTATTTT. This translates into CSSSGGSRTDTQYF.

This chain joins TRBV7-9 and TRBJ1-1; D is unclear. This CDR3 has 15 residues. Germline CDR1 is SEHNR and CDR2 is FQNEAQ (reference sequence). V was pared by 3 bases and J by 4 bases, with 15 bases between. The CDR3 spells CASSFLEAAGTEAFF. The CDR3 nucleotides are TGTGCCAGCAGCTTCCTGGAAGCCGCTGGCACTGAAGCTTTCTTT.

This clonotype was seen at least ten times. This chain joins TRBV7-9 and TRBJ1-4; D is unresolved. V lost 3 bases and J 3 bases, leaving 2 bases between the germline ends. Germline CDR1 reads SEHNR; CDR2 reads FQNEAQ (reference sequence). The length of the CDR3 is 12 residues. The CDR3 loop reads CASSFPNEKLFF. CDR3 bases: TGTGCCAGCAGCTTCCCTAATGAAAAACTGTTTTTT.

The CDR3: CVCLDRLRASYEQYF. CDR3 nucleotides: TGCGTATGCTTAGACAGACTCCGGGCCTCCTACGAGCAGTACTTC. The J gene is TRBJ2-7, the V gene TRBV20-1, with TRBD1 as a possible D gene (5 bases). Germline loops: CDR1 DFQATT, CDR2 SNEGSKA (reference sequence). This CDR3 spans 15 amino acids.

This clonotype was picked up a small number of times. One end of the junction fails to match germline, which may point to a read error. The chain links TRBV7-9 to TRBJ2-7, with D hard to call. The length of the CDR3 is 11 residues. Germline CDR1 and CDR2: SEHNR and FQNEAQ (reference sequence). CDR3 in amino acids: CSSSPSYEQYF. In nucleotides, the CDR3 is TGTTCCAGCAGCCCTAGTTACGAGCAGTACTTC.